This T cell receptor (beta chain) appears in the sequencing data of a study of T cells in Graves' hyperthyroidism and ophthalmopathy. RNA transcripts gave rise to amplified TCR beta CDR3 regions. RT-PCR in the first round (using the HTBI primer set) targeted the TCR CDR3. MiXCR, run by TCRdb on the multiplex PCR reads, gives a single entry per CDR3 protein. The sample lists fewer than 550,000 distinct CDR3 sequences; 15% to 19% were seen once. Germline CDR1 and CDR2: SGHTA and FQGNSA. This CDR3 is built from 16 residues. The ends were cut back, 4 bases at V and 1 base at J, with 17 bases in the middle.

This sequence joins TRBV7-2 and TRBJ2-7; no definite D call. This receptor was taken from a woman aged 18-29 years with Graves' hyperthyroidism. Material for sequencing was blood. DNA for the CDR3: TGTGCCAGCAGCTCCGAGATGCGAACCGGTTCCTACGAGCAGTACTTC. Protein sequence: CASSSEMRTGSYEQYF.